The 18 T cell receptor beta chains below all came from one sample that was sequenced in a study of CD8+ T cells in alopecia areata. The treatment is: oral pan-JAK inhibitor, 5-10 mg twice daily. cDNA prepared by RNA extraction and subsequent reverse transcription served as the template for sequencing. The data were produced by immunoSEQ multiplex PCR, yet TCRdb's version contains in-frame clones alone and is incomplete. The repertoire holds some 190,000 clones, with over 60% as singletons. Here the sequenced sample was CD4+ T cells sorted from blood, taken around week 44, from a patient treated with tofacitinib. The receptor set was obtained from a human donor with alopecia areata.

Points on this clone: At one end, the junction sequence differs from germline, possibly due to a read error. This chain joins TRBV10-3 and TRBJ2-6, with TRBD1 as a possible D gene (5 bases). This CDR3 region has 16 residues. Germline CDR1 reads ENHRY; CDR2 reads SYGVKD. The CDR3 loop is CASSGRTHSGANVLTF. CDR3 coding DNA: TGTGCCAGCAGTGGACGGACACACTCTGGGGCCAACGTCCTGACTTTC.

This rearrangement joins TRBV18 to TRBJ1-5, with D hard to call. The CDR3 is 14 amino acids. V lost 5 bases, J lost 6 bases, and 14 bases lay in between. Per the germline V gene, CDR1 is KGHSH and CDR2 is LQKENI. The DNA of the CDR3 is TGTGCCAGCTCATCGTATGGGGATTCTCAGCCCCAGCATTTT. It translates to CASSSYGDSQPQHF.

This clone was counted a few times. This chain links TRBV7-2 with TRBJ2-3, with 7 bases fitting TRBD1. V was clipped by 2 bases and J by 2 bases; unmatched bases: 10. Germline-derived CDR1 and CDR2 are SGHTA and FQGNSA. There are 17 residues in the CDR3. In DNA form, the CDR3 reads TGTGCCAGCAGCTTACGCTTGGGACAGATCTCCACAGATACGCAGTATTTT. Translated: CASSLRLGQISTDTQYF.

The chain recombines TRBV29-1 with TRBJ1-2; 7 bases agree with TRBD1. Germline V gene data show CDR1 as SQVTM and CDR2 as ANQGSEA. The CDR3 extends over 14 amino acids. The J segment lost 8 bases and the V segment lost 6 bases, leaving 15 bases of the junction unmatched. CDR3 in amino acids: CSVVGSGTEDGYTF. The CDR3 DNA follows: TGCAGCGTCGTGGGGTCCGGGACAGAGGACGGCTACACCTTC.

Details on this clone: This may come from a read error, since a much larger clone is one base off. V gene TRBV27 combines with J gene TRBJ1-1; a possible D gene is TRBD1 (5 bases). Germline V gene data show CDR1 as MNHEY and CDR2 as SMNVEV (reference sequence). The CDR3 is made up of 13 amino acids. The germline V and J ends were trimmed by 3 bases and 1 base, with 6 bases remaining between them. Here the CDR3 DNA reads TGTGCCAGCAGTTTTGGACAGAACACTGAAGCTTTCTTT. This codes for CASSFGQNTEAFF.

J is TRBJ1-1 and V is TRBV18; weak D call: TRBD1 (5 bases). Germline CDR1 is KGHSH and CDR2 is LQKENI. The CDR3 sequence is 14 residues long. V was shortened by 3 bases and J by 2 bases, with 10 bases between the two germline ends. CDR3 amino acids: CASSPDSVNTEAFF. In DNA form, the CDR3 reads TGTGCCAGCTCACCTGACAGCGTTAACACTGAAGCTTTCTTT. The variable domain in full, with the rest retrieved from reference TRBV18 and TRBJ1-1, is NAGVMQNPRHLVRRRGQEARLRCSPMKGHSHVYWYRQLPEEGLKFMVYLQKENIIDESGMPKERFSAEFPKEGPSILRIQQVVRGDSAAYFCASSPDSVNTEAFFGQGTRLTVV.

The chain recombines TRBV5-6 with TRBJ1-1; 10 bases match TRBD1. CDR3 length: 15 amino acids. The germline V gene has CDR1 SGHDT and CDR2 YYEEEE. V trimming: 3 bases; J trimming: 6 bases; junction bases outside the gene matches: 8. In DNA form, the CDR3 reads TGTGCCAGCAGCTACCTTGGGACAGGGGACGCTGAAGCTTTCTTT. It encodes CASSYLGTGDAEAFF.

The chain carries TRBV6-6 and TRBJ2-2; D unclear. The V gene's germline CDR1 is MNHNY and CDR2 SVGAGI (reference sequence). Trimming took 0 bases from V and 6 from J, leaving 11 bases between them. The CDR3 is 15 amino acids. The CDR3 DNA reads TGTGCCAGCAGTTACTCGCCTGAGGTGGCCGGGGAGCTGTTTTTT. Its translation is CASSYSPEVAGELFF.

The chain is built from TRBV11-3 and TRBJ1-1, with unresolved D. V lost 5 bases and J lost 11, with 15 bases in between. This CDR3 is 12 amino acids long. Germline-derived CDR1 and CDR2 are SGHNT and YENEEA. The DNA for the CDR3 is TGTGCCAGCAGCCACTCCAACCCGACTGCTTTCTTT. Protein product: CASSHSNPTAFF.

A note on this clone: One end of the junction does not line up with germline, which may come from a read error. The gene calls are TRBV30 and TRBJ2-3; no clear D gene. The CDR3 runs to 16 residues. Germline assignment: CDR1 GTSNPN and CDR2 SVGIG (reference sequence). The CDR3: CARSVGRGSRTDTQYF. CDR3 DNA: TGTGCCCGGAGTGTAGGTCGTGGCAGCCGCACAGATACGCAGTATTTT.

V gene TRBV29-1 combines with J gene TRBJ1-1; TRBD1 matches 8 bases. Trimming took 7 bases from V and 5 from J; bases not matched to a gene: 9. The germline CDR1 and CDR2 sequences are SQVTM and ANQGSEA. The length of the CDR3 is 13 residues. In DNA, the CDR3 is TGCAGCGCCTTTGACAGGGGAGCGACTGAAGCTTTCTTT. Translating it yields CSAFDRGATEAFF.

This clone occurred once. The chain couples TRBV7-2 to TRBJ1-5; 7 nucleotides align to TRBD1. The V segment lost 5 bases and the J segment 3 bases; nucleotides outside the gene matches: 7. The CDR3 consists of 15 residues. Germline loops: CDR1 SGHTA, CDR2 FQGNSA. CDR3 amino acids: CASSKSGTVNQPQHF. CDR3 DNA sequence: TGTGCCAGCAGCAAATCCGGGACAGTCAATCAGCCCCAGCATTTT.

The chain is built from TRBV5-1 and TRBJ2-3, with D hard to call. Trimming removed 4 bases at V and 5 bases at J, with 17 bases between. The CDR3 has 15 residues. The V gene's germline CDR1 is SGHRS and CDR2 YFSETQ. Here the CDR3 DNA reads TGCGCCAGCAGCATGGACGGGTTAGCTGGAGATACGCAGTATTTT. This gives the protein CASSMDGLAGDTQYF. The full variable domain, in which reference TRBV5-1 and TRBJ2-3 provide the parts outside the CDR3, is KAGVTQTPRYLIKTRGQQVTLSCSPISGHRSVSWYQQTPGQGLQFLFEYFSETQRNKGNFPGRFSGRQFSNSRSEMNVSTLELGDSALYLCASSMDGLAGDTQYFGPGTRLTVL.

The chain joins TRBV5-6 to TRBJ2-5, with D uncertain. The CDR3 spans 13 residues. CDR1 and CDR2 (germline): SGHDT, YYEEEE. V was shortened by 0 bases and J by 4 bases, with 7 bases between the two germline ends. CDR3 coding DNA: TGTGCCAGCAGCTTGGGCAGGAGAGAGACCCAGTACTTC. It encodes CASSLGRRETQYF.

The CDR3 sequence: CSVKTGEYGANVLTF. The CDR3 DNA reads as TGCAGCGTTAAGACAGGGGAATATGGGGCCAACGTCCTGACTTTC. The chain combines TRBV29-1 with TRBJ2-6; 8 positions match TRBD1. The CDR3 is 15 amino acids. V was pared by 5 bases and J by 3 bases, with 6 bases of the junction left unmatched. Germline values: CDR1 SQVTM, CDR2 ANQGSEA.

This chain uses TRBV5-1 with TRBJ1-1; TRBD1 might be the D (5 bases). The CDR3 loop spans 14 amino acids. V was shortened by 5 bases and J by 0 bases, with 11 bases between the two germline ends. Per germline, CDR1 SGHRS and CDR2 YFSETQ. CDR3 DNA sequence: TGCGCCAGCAGGAGGGACGGAGTGAACACTGAAGCTTTCTTT. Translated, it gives CASRRDGVNTEAFF. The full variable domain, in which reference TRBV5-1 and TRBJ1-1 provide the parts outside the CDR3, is KAGVTQTPRYLIKTRGQQVTLSCSPISGHRSVSWYQQTPGQGLQFLFEYFSETQRNKGNFPGRFSGRQFSNSRSEMNVSTLELGDSALYLCASRRDGVNTEAFFGQGTRLTVV.

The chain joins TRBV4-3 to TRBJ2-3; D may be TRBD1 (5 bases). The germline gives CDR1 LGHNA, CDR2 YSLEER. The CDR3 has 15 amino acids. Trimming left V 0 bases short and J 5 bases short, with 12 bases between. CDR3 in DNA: TGCGCCAGCAGCCAAGACCCAGGGCCGGGAGATACGCAGTATTTT. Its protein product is CASSQDPGPGDTQYF.

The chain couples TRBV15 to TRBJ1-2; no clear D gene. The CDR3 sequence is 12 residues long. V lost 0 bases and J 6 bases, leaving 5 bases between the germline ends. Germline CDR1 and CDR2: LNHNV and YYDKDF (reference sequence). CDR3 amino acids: CATSRERDGYTF. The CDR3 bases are TGTGCCACCAGCAGAGAGAGGGATGGCTACACCTTC.